The 28 T cell receptor beta chains given below trace back to one sample, sequenced in a study of blood T cells in healthy people across ages. Then a second PCR, running roughly 7 to 11 cycles, was carried out with a sample-barcoded 5' primer and a J-beta primer mix. TCRdb called the 5' RACE reads again in MiXCR, with one record for every CDR3 protein. The repertoire holds some 790,000 distinct CDR3 sequences, with 29% as singletons. What was sequenced was blood. The receptors derive from a woman at least 80 years old in good health.

This clonotype has at least ten counts. V gene TRBV25-1 combines with J gene TRBJ2-4; D possibly corresponds to TRBD1 (6 bases). Trimming took 4 bases from V and 6 from J, leaving 13 bases between them. The CDR3 covers 14 residues. Per germline, CDR1 MGHDK and CDR2 SYGVNS. As DNA, the CDR3 is TGTGCCAGCAGTGCCAAAGGCAGGGGAAACATTCAGTACTTC. Translated: CASSAKGRGNIQYF.

The chain joins TRBV28 to TRBJ1-5; 11 positions match TRBD1. The CDR3 loop spans 15 amino acids. V lost 4 bases to trimming and J lost 6 bases; unmatched junction nucleotides: 5. Germline CDR1 and CDR2: MDHEN and SYDVKM. The CDR3 DNA sequence: TGTGCCAGCAGTTCGGGGACAGGGGGTGCTCAGCCCCAGCATTTT. It translates to CASSSGTGGAQPQHF.

This clonotype was picked up many times. The CDR3 coding sequence is TGCAGTGCTATTCTTCGGACCGGGACTCTGGCAGATACGCAGTATTTT. Translated: CSAILRTGTLADTQYF. The chain employs TRBV20-1 and TRBJ2-3; D may be TRBD2 (6 bases). CDR1 DFQATT and CDR2 SNEGSKA come from the germline V gene (reference sequence). V gave up 4 bases and J gave up 4 bases, with 21 bases separating them. This CDR3 comprises 16 residues.

This clonotype was recorded at least ten times. The J gene is TRBJ2-6, the V gene TRBV7-2, with D unclear. Germline V gives CDR1 SGHTA, CDR2 FQGNSA. V dropped 2 bases and J dropped 0 bases, with 14 bases sitting between them. The CDR3 is 18 residues long. The DNA for the CDR3 is TGTGCCAGCAGCTTAAGGAACAGCATCCGCTCTGGGGCCAACGTCCTGACTTTC. It codes for CASSLRNSIRSGANVLTF.

As DNA, the CDR3 is TGTGCCAGCAGCTTAGGAGGTTGGGGGACTTCCTACGAGCAGTACTTC. Its translation is CASSLGGWGTSYEQYF. The chain joins TRBV11-2 to TRBJ2-5; maybe TRBD2 (6 bases). TRBJ2-7 explains the end of the DNA better; the J call may be wrong. Germline assignment: CDR1 SGHAT and CDR2 FQNNGV. The CDR3 is 16 amino acids.

This sequence joins TRBV20-1 and TRBJ1-4; tentative D call: TRBD1 (6 bases). Between the trimmed V and J ends, which lost 4 bases and 2 bases, there was a span of 20 bases. The CDR3 contains 17 residues. Germline-derived CDR1 and CDR2 are DFQATT and SNEGSKA (reference sequence). The CDR3 nucleotides are TGCAGTGCTACGGCGGGACAATTTAGAGCGACTAATGAAAAACTGTTTTTT. Translation gives CSATAGQFRATNEKLFF.

This clonotype was observed at least ten times. The CDR3 here is CASSESGRLETQYF. The DNA for the CDR3 is TGCGCCAGCAGTGAGTCGGGGAGGCTGGAGACCCAGTACTTC. V and J are TRBV10-1 and TRBJ2-5; the D gene is possibly TRBD2 (6 bases). CDR3 length: 14 amino acids. V shed 0 bases and J shed 5 bases, with 10 bases lying between them. The germline V gene has CDR1 WNHNN and CDR2 SYGVQD (reference sequence).

The chain couples TRBV20-1 to TRBJ1-2; 7 bases map to TRBD1. Unmatched junction bases numbered 11, after V lost 5 bases and J lost 5 bases. The CDR3 sequence is 14 residues long. From germline, CDR1 is DFQATT and CDR2 SNEGSKA (reference sequence). CDR3 loop: CSALSGTETYGYTF. The CDR3 region has the DNA TGCAGTGCTCTGAGCGGGACAGAAACTTATGGCTACACCTTC.

With respect to this clonotype: With a much larger clone just one base away, this may be a read error. This chain joins TRBV6-2 or TRBV6-3 and TRBJ1-5; 7 bases match TRBD1. The length of the CDR3 is 15 residues. After removal of 7 bases from V and 3 bases from J, the junction contained 9 bases not matched to a gene. Germline V gene data show CDR1 as MNHEY and CDR2 as SVGEGT. The CDR3 loop reads CASTTPTGPNQPQHF. For the CDR3, the DNA is TGTGCCAGCACTACACCGACAGGGCCCAATCAGCCCCAGCATTTT.

This clonotype was seen many times. The chain joins TRBV6-1 to TRBJ1-1; D gene uncertain. In germline, CDR1 is MNHNS, CDR2 SASEGT. Trimming left V 1 base short and J 11 bases short, with 11 bases between. This CDR3 is 12 amino acids long. The CDR3 here is CASSEGSQEAFF. The CDR3 coding sequence is TGTGCCAGCAGTGAAGGATCTCAGGAGGCTTTCTTT.

This clonotype occurred many times. The V and J genes are TRBV6-2 or TRBV6-3 and TRBJ2-1; 7 bases are shared with TRBD1. CDR3 size: 14 residues. CDR1 and CDR2 (germline): MNHEY, SVGEGT. V gave up 6 bases and J gave up 8 bases; unmatched junction bases: 10. CDR3 nucleotide sequence: TGTGCCAGCAGACAGACAGGGTCCTTCGATGAGCAGTTCTTC. It specifies CASRQTGSFDEQFF.

This clonotype has more than one count but fewer than ten. The germline gene is not matched at one end of the junction; a read error may be the cause. The rearrangement joins TRBV7-2 to TRBJ1-6; D is undetermined. From germline, CDR1 is SGHTA and CDR2 FQGNSA. There are 16 residues in the CDR3. CDR3 sequence (DNA): TGTGCCAGCAGCTTAGGAGGAGGACGTGGTCGTTCACCCCCCCACTTT. Translated: CASSLGGGRGRSPPHF.

Worth noting for this clonotype: Possible read error: a much larger clone is one base away. V is TRBV5-1 and J is TRBJ2-7; the match to TRBD1 covers 7 bases. Trimming took 4 bases from V and 4 from J; bases not matched to a gene: 17. This CDR3 has 17 amino acids. Germline CDR1 reads SGHRS; CDR2 reads YFSETQ. The CDR3 sequence is CASSGPLGTVEAYEQYF. The CDR3 DNA reads TGCGCCAGCAGCGGGCCCCTGGGGACAGTAGAAGCGTACGAGCAGTACTTC.

This chain links TRBV2 with TRBJ2-1; 9 bases align to TRBD1. V shed 9 bases, J shed 8 bases, and the junction held 11 bases outside the gene matches. The CDR3 runs 14 residues. Germline CDR1 is SNHLY and CDR2 is FYNNEI. The CDR3: CASQMDRGLDEQFF. The CDR3 region has the DNA TGTGCCAGTCAAATGGACAGGGGTTTGGATGAGCAGTTCTTC.

This chain joins TRBV5-1 and TRBJ1-1, with 9 positions matching TRBD1. After removal of 3 bases from V and 7 bases from J, the junction contained 1 base not matched to a gene. Germline loops: CDR1 SGHRS, CDR2 YFSETQ. This CDR3 has 12 residues. The CDR3 sequence is CASSWDRDEAFF. The CDR3 bases are TGCGCCAGCAGCTGGGACAGGGATGAAGCTTTCTTT.

This clonotype was detected many times. This chain joins TRBV9 and TRBJ2-7, with 8 bases aligning to TRBD1. The junction had 10 bases not matched to a gene; V was cut back by 4 bases and J by 4 bases. The CDR3 contains 15 residues. CDR1 and CDR2 (germline): SGDLS, YYNGEE. The CDR3 region has the DNA TGTGCCAGCAGCTTCTACCGGGACAGGTGGTACGAGCAGTACTTC. It codes for CASSFYRDRWYEQYF.

This clonotype was counted a single time. The CDR3 region has the DNA TGTGCCAGCAGCGAGAGAAGAACTAGTTTGCAAGAGACCCAGTACTTC. Residues: CASSERRTSLQETQYF. The rearrangement links TRBV9 to TRBJ2-5; a weak D match, TRBD2 (5 bases). The V gene's germline CDR1 is SGDLS and CDR2 YYNGEE. The CDR3 is 16 residues long. V was cut by 3 bases and J by 2 bases, with 17 bases left in between.

In this sample, this clonotype turned up once. A read error may be the cause here, since a much bigger clone is one base away. The chain has TRBV28 and TRBJ2-7; 7 bases align to TRBD1. The better agreement between TRBJ2-4 and the DNA end casts doubt on the J call. Germline lookup yields CDR1 MDHEN and CDR2 SYDVKM. The CDR3 covers 16 residues. CDR3 bases: TGTGCCAGCGCCTTAGGGACAGTCAGAGCCAAAAACATTCAGTACTTC. Amino acid sequence: CASALGTVRAKNIQYF.

The rearrangement joins TRBV7-2 to TRBJ2-6; D is possibly TRBD2 (5 bases). The CDR3 is 19 amino acids. Trimming left V 1 base short and J 4 bases short, with 20 bases between. Germline CDR1 and CDR2: SGHTA and FQGNSA. In nucleotides, the CDR3 is TGTGCCAGCAGCTTAGAGAGGGCAAAATTTTCCGGAGGGGCCAACGTCCTGACTTTC. It encodes CASSLERAKFSGGANVLTF.

This clonotype was counted many times. The gene calls are TRBV3-1 and TRBJ2-7; D gene ambiguous. The CDR3 covers 14 residues. CDR1 LGHDT and CDR2 YNNKEL come from the germline V gene (reference sequence). The V gene lost 4 bases and the J gene lost 0 bases, with 10 bases spanning the gap. CDR3 sequence reads: CASSRGGLSYEQYF. DNA of the CDR3: TGTGCCAGCAGCCGAGGTGGCCTCTCCTACGAGCAGTACTTC.

This clonotype was picked up many times. The rearrangement uses TRBV2 and TRBJ2-3; TRBD2 aligns across 13 bases. J gave up 1 base and V 7 bases, and 5 bases lay outside the gene matches. Germline values: CDR1 SNHLY, CDR2 FYNNEI. The CDR3 has 16 amino acids. CDR3 region: CASTLGLAGGTDTQYF. The CDR3 coding sequence is TGTGCCAGCACCCTCGGACTAGCGGGGGGCACAGATACGCAGTATTTT.

This clonotype has just a few counts. The chain couples TRBV29-1 to TRBJ2-1, with TRBD2 matching over 7 bases. V was pared by 1 base and J by 3 bases, with 0 bases of the junction left unmatched. CDR1 and CDR2 (germline): SQVTM, ANQGSEA. CDR3 size: 13 residues. CDR3 protein: CSVEAGGYNEQFF. Written as DNA, the CDR3 is TGCAGCGTTGAAGCGGGAGGCTACAATGAGCAGTTCTTC.

This clonotype was recorded once. One end of the junction does not line up with germline, which may come from a read error. The J gene is TRBJ2-1, the V gene TRBV7-2; D unresolved. Looked up from germline, CDR1 is SGHTA and CDR2 is FQGNSA. The CDR3 spans 13 residues. CDR3 region: CASSPNMGNEQFF. CDR3 in DNA: TGTGCCAGCAGCCCGAACATGGGCAATGAACAGTTCTTC.

With regard to this clonotype: A much larger clone differs from this one at a single base, so this may be a read error. The chain links TRBV6-1 to TRBJ2-5, with D perhaps TRBD1 (5 bases). The germline V and J ends were trimmed by 1 base and 7 bases, with 10 bases remaining between them. The V gene's germline CDR1 is MNHNS and CDR2 SASEGT. The length of the CDR3 is 13 residues. This CDR3 is CASSEGRRGTQYF. The DNA of the CDR3 is TGTGCCAGCAGTGAAGGCCGTAGGGGGACCCAGTACTTC.

This clonotype was observed at least ten times. The chain carries TRBV6-2 or TRBV6-3 and TRBJ2-7, with D perhaps matching TRBD2 (5 bases). The CDR3 totals 14 residues. V lost 2 bases and J lost 2, with 10 bases in between. The germline V gene encodes CDR1 MNHEY and CDR2 SVGEGT. In nucleotides, the CDR3 is TGTGCCAGCAGTTACACGGGGAATCCCTACGAGCAGTACTTC. Translating it yields CASSYTGNPYEQYF.

This clonotype was counted ten times or more. CDR3: CAISDSSSSYEQYF. The DNA of the CDR3 is TGTGCCATCAGTGATTCCTCGAGCTCCTACGAGCAGTACTTC. The V call is TRBV10-3, the J call TRBJ2-7; D not certain. CDR1 ENHRY and CDR2 SYGVKD come from the germline V gene. The length of the CDR3 is 14 residues. V was shortened by 3 bases and J by 0 bases, with 9 bases between the two germline ends.

This chain joins TRBV19 and TRBJ1-2; a weak D match, TRBD1 (6 bases). V was trimmed by 8 bases and J by 5 bases, leaving 15 bases between them. Germline CDR1 reads LNHDA; CDR2 reads SQIVND (reference sequence). The CDR3 length is 13 residues. Here the CDR3 DNA reads TGTGCCAGTTCGGACGGGGGGCGTTATGGCTACACCTTC. This encodes CASSDGGRYGYTF. The full variable domain, with the rest looked up from reference TRBV19 and TRBJ1-2, is DGGITQSPKYLFRKEGQNVTLSCEQNLNHDAMYWYRQDPGQGLRLIYYSQIVNDFQKGDIAEGYSVSREKKESFPLTVTSAQKNPTAFYLCASSDGGRYGYTFGSGTRLTVV.

The rearrangement links TRBV12-3 or TRBV12-4 to TRBJ2-5; TRBD1 matches 7 bases. This CDR3 comprises 15 residues. After removal of 2 bases from V and 5 bases from J, the junction contained 8 bases not matched to a gene. The DNA for the CDR3 is TGTGCCAGCAGTTTACAGGGGACAGCTTGGGAGACCCAGTACTTC. Protein sequence: CASSLQGTAWETQYF.